This TCR beta chain was recovered during a study of blood T cell repertoires in COVID-19. Across the study: Both acute and convalescent COVID-19 samples were obtained from the United States, Italy and Spain. T cells, B-cell-depleted T cells, or PBMCs supplied cDNA or gDNA.

CDR3 length: 13 amino acids. Trimming took 5 bases from V and 2 from J, leaving 10 bases between them. In germline, CDR1 is SGHNT, CDR2 YYREEE (reference sequence). As processed by the authors: Counts of nucleated cells, estimated from reference gene primer amplification, were obtained. Method: immunoSEQ multiplex PCR; TCRdb's copy keeps in-frame clones and lacks some. The DNA gave D and trimming, while V, J and clone size come from that table. The sample has 250,000 to 300,000 clones; about 88% are singletons. Specimen: peripheral blood. This rearrangement joins TRBV5-4 to TRBJ2-5; D call uncertain. This receptor was identified in a woman aged 55-70 years with acute or convalescent COVID-19. Here the CDR3 reads CASRVTLQETQYF. The CDR3 bases are TGTGCCAGCAGAGTGACATTACAAGAGACCCAGTACTTC.